The 11 T cell receptor beta chains below come from one sample, sequenced in a study of blood T cells in healthy people across ages. Through a sample-barcoded 5' primer and a J-beta primer mix, a second PCR was run for roughly 7 to 11 cycles. Each CDR3 protein gets one entry after TCRdb re-called the 5' RACE reads with MiXCR. The sample yields about 730,000 distinct CDR3 sequences, 43% seen once. Sequencing was carried out using blood. These receptor sequences come from a woman aged 55-75 years in good health.

The chain is built from TRBV27 and TRBJ2-6; no clear D gene. V was pared by 5 bases and J by 0 bases, with 8 bases between. Germline V lookup: CDR1 MNHEY, CDR2 SMNVEV (reference sequence). There are 15 residues in the CDR3. The CDR3 DNA reads as TGTGCCAGCAGTCGACGGGTCTCTGGGGCCAACGTCCTGACTTTC. It is translated as CASSRRVSGANVLTF.

This chain uses TRBV15 with TRBJ1-2; D not certain. Germline V gene data show CDR1 as LNHNV and CDR2 as YYDKDF (reference sequence). Trimming shortened V by 1 base and J by 4 bases, and 13 bases separated the two germline ends. This CDR3 contains 15 residues. The CDR3 spells CATSRGAGAGYGYTF. DNA for the CDR3: TGTGCCACCAGCAGAGGGGCCGGCGCCGGCTATGGCTACACCTTC.

The CDR3 sequence is CSAQGLARTGELFF. CDR3 bases: TGCAGTGCCCAGGGACTAGCGAGAACCGGGGAGCTGTTTTTT. The J gene is TRBJ2-2, the V gene TRBV20-1; 10 bases match TRBD2. The length of the CDR3 is 14 residues. V dropped 6 bases and J dropped 5; count of bases not matched to a gene: 6. CDR1 and CDR2 from the germline V gene are DFQATT and SNEGSKA (reference sequence).

The chain couples TRBV15 to TRBJ2-7, with TRBD1 as a possible D gene (5 bases). CDR1 and CDR2 from the germline V gene are LNHNV and YYDKDF (reference sequence). The CDR3 sequence is 14 residues long. V shed 1 base and J shed 6 bases, with 13 bases lying between them. In DNA form, the CDR3 reads TGTGCCACCAGCAGAGGCCAGGGAATCCTCGAGCAGTACTTC. Translation: CATSRGQGILEQYF.

The chain joins TRBV3-1 to TRBJ1-6; D not certain. V was shortened by 4 bases and J by 2 bases, with 9 bases between the two germline ends. Germline V CDR1 and CDR2: LGHDT, YNNKEL (reference sequence). This CDR3 region has 15 residues. The CDR3 is CASSPTGTYNSPLHF. DNA of the CDR3: TGTGCCAGCAGCCCCACCGGCACCTATAATTCACCCCTCCACTTT.

The rearrangement uses TRBV20-1 and TRBJ1-6; the match to TRBD1 covers 9 bases. Germline V gives CDR1 DFQATT, CDR2 SNEGSKA (reference sequence). V was clipped by 3 bases and J by 7 bases; unmatched bases: 7. CDR3 length equals 15 residues. Here the CDR3 DNA reads TGCAGTGCTAGCTCAACCGGGACAGGGAATTCACCCCTCCACTTT. The encoded protein is CSASSTGTGNSPLHF.

This clonotype was detected only once. The rearrangement uses TRBV5-6 and TRBJ2-1; 14 bases are a match to TRBD2. There are 18 residues in the CDR3. Unmatched junction bases numbered 16, after V lost 1 base and J lost 13 bases. CDR1 is SGHDT, CDR2 YYEEEE, per germline. The CDR3 region is CASSLLGLAGGAGETQFF. As DNA, the CDR3 is TGTGCCAGCAGCTTGCTTGGACTAGCGGGAGGCGCTGGGGAGACCCAGTTCTTC.

This chain joins TRBV27 and TRBJ2-7; TRBD2 matches at 8 bases. The CDR3 consists of 12 residues. CDR1 MNHEY and CDR2 SMNVEV come from the germline V gene (reference sequence). V was clipped by 7 bases and J by 5 bases; unmatched bases: 4. The CDR3 is CASTSGWHEQYF. CDR3 in DNA: TGTGCCAGCACTAGCGGGTGGCACGAGCAGTACTTC.

The gene calls are TRBV4-3 and TRBJ2-7; 12 bases are a match to TRBD2. The CDR3 spans 13 residues. V dropped 8 bases and J dropped 7; count of bases not matched to a gene: 6. Germline V gene data show CDR1 as LGHNA and CDR2 as YSLEER. The CDR3 here is CASRTSGTNEQYF. CDR3 in DNA: TGCGCCAGCCGGACTAGCGGGACCAATGAGCAGTACTTC.

Notes on this clonotype: One junction end does not reproduce the germline sequence, and a read error may be involved. The genes are TRBV4-3 and TRBJ2-7; tentative D call: TRBD1 (5 bases). CDR1 is LGHNA and CDR2 is YSLEER in the germline V gene. This CDR3 is 14 amino acids long. This CDR3 reads CASSQEVQGYEQYF. The CDR3, as DNA: TGCGCCAGCAGCCAAGAAGTGCAGGGCTACGAACAGTACTTC.

Regarding this clonotype: An end of the junction does not agree with germline; a read error may underlie this. V and J are TRBV27 and TRBJ1-4; 9 bases match TRBD1. The CDR3 spans 17 residues. The V gene's germline CDR1 is MNHEY and CDR2 SMNVEV (reference sequence). The CDR3 coding sequence is TGTGCCAGCAGTAGCCGGGGACAGGGCGGAACTAGTGAAAAACTGTTTTTT. Its translation: CASSSRGQGGTSEKLFF.